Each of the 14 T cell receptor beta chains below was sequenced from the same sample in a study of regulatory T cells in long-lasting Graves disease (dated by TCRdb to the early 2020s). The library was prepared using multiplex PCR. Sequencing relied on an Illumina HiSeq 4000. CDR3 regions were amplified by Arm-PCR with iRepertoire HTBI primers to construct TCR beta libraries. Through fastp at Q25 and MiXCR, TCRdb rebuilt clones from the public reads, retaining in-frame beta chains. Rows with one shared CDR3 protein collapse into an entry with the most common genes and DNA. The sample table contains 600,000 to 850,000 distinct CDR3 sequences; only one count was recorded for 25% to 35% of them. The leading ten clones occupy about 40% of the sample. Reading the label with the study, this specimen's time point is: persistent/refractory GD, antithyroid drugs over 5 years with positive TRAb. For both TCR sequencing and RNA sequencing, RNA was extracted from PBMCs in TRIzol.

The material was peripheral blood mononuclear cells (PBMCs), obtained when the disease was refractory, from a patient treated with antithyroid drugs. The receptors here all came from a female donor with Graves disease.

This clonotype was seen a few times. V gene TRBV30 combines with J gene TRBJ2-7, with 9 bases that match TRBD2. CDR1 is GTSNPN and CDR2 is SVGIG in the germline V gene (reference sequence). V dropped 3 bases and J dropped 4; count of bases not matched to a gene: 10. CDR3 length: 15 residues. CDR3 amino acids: CAWRVGGRAKYEQYF. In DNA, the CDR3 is TGTGCCTGGAGGGTCGGCGGGAGGGCCAAGTACGAGCAGTACTTC.

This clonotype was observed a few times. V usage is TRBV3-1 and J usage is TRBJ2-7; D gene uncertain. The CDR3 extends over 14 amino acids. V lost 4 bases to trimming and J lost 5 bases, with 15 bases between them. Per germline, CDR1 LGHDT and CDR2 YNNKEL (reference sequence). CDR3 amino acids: CASSRRLQANEQYF. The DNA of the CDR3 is TGTGCCAGCAGCCGTAGGCTACAAGCAAACGAGCAGTACTTC.

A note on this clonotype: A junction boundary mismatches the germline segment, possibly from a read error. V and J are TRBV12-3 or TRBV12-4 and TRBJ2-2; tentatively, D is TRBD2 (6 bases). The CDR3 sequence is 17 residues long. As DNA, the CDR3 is TGTGCCAGCAGTTTAGTTCCCGGGCCAGCGAACACCGGGGGGCTGTTTTTT. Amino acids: CASSLVPGPANTGGLFF.

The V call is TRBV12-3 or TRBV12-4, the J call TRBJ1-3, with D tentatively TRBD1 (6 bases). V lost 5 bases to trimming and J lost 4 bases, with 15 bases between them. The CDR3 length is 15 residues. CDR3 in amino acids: CASSLFTGIGNTIYF. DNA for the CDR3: TGTGCCAGCAGTCTTTTCACAGGGATCGGAAACACCATATATTTT.

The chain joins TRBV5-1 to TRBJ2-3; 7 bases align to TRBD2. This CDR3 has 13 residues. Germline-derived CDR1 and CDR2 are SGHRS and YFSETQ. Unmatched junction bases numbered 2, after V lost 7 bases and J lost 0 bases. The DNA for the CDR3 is TGCGCCAGCTCGACTAGCAGCACAGATACGCAGTATTTT. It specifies CASSTSSTDTQYF. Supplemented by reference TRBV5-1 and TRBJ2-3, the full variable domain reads KAGVTQTPRYLIKTRGQQVTLSCSPISGHRSVSWYQQTPGQGLQFLFEYFSETQRNKGNFPGRFSGRQFSNSRSEMNVSTLELGDSALYLCASSTSSTDTQYFGPGTRLTVL.

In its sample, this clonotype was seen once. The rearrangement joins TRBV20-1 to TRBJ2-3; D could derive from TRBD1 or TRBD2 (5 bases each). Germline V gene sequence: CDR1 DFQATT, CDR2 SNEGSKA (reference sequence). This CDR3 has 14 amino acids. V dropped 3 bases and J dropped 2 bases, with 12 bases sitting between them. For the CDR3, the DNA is TGCAGTGCTAGCTTTTCCGGGACCACAGATACGCAGTATTTT. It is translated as CSASFSGTTDTQYF.

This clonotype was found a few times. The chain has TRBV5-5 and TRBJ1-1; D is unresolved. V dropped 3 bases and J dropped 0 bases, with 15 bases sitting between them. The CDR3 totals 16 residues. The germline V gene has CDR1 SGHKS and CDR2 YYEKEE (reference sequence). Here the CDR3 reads CASSSETFSVNTEAFF. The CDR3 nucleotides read TGTGCCAGCAGCTCCGAGACTTTCTCTGTGAACACTGAAGCTTTCTTT. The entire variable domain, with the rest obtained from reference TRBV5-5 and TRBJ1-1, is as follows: DAGVTQSPTHLIKTRGQQVTLRCSPISGHKSVSWYQQVLGQGPQFIFQYYEKEERGRGNFPDRFSARQFPNYSSELNVNALLLGDSALYLCASSSETFSVNTEAFFGQGTRLTVV.

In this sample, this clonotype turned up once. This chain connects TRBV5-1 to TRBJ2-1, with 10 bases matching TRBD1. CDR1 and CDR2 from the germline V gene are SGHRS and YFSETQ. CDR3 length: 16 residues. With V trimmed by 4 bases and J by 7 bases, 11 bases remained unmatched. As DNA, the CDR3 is TGCGCCAGCAGCAGGCCGCGGGACAGGGGTGATAATGAGCAGTTCTTC. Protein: CASSRPRDRGDNEQFF. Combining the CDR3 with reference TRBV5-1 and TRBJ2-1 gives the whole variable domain KAGVTQTPRYLIKTRGQQVTLSCSPISGHRSVSWYQQTPGQGLQFLFEYFSETQRNKGNFPGRFSGRQFSNSRSEMNVSTLELGDSALYLCASSRPRDRGDNEQFFGPGTRLTVL.

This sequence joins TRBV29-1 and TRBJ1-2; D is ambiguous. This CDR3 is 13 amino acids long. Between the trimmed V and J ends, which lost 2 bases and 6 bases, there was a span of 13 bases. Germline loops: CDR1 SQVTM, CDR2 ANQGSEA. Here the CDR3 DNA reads TGCAGCGTTGAATTTCAGGATGGGGATGGCTACACCTTC. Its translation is CSVEFQDGDGYTF.

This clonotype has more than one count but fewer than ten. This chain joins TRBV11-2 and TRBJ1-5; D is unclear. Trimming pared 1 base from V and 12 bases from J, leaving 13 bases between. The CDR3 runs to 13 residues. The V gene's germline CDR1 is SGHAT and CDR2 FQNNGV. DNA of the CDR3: TGTGCCAGCAGCTTAGGAAGCAGGCTATTCCAGCATTTT. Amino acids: CASSLGSRLFQHF.

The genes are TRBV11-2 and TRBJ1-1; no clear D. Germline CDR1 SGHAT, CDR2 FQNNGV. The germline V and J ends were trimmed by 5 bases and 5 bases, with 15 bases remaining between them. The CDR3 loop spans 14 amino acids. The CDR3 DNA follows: TGTGCCAGCAGCACCGCAAGGGAGGAGACTGAAGCTTTCTTT. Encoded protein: CASSTAREETEAFF. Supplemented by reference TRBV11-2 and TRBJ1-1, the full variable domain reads EAGVAQSPRYKIIEKRQSVAFWCNPISGHATLYWYQQILGQGPKLLIQFQNNGVVDDSQLPKDRFSAERLKGVDSTLKIQPAKLEDSAVYLCASSTAREETEAFFGQGTRLTVV.

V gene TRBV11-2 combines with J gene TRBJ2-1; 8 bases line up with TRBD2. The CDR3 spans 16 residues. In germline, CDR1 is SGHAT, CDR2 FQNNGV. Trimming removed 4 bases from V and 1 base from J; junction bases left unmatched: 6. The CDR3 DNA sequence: TGTGCCAGCAGCTCACCGGGGGGGAGTTCCTACAATGAGCAGTTCTTC. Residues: CASSSPGGSSYNEQFF. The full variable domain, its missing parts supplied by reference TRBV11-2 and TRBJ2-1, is EAGVAQSPRYKIIEKRQSVAFWCNPISGHATLYWYQQILGQGPKLLIQFQNNGVVDDSQLPKDRFSAERLKGVDSTLKIQPAKLEDSAVYLCASSSPGGSSYNEQFFGPGTRLTVL.

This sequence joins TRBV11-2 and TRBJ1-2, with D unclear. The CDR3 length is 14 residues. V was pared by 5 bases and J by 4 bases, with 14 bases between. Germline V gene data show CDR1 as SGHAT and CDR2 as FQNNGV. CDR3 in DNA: TGTGCCAGCAGCGCCCGGGAGAAGAGCTATGGCTACACCTTC. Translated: CASSAREKSYGYTF.

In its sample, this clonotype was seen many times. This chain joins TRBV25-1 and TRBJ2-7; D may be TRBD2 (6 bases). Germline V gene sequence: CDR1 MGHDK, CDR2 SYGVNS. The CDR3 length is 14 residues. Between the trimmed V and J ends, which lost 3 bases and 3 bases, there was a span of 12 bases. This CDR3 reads CASSEARGYYEQYF. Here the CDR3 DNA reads TGTGCCAGCAGTGAGGCGCGGGGATACTACGAGCAGTACTTC.